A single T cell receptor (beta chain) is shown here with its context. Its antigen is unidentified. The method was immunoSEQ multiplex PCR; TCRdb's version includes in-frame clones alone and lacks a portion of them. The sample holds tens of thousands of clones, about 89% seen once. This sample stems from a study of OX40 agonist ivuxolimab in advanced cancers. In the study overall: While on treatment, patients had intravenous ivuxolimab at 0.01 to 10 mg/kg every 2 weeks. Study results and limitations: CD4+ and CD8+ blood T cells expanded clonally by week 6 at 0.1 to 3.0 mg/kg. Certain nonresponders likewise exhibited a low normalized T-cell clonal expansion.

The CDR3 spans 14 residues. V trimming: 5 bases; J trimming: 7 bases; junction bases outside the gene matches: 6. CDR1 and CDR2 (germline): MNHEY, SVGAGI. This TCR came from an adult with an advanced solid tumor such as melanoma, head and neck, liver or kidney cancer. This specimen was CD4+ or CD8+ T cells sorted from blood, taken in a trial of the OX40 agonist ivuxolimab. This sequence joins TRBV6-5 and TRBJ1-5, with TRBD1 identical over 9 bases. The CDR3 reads CASSDTGGWQPQHF. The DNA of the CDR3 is TGTGCCAGCAGTGACACAGGGGGCTGGCAGCCCCAGCATTTT.